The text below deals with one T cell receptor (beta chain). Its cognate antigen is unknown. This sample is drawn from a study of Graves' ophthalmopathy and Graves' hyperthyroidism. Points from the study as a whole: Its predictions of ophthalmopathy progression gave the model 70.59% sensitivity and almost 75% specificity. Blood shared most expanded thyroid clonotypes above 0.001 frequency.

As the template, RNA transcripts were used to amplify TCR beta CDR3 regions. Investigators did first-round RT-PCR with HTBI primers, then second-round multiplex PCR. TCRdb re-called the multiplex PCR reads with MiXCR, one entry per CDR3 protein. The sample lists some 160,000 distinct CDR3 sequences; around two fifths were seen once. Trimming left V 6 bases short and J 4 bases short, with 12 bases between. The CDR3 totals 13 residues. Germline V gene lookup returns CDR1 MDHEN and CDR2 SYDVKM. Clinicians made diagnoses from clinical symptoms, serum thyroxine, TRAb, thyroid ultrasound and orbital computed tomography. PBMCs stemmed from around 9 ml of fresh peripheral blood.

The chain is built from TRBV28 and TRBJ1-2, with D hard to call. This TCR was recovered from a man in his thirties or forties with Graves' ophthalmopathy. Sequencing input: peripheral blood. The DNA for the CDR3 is TGTGCCAGCAGGCCCAGCGGAATCTATGGCTACACCTTC. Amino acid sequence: CASRPSGIYGYTF.